This T cell receptor beta chain is from a study of blood T cell repertoires in COVID-19. Background on the study: Acute and convalescent COVID-19 samples came from the United States, Italy and Spain.

Repertoires were generated with immunoSEQ multiplex PCR, while TCRdb's copy carries only in-frame clones and drops some. Of over 90,000 clones listed, approximately 78% are singletons. Germline V gene lookup returns CDR1 SGHVS and CDR2 FQNEAQ. The CDR3 is 13 residues long. V was trimmed by 5 bases and J by 7 bases, leaving 11 bases between them. The chain joins TRBV7-8 to TRBJ1-4; no definite D call. The sample taken for sequencing was peripheral blood. The clonotype comes from a man aged 55 to 70 with active or convalescent COVID-19. The CDR3 DNA is TGTGCCAGCAGCACCCTGAGGCCTGAAAAACTGTTTTTT. Its protein is CASSTLRPEKLFF.